What follows are 7 T cell receptor beta chains derived from one specimen sequenced in a study of blood T cell repertoires in COVID-19. Measured with immunoSEQ multiplex PCR; TCRdb has only the in-frame clones, and not every one. The profile covers 50,000 to 80,000 clones, with approximately 90% appearing a single time and 10% taken by the ten largest. Sequenced: PBMCs or T cells enriched from blood (not recorded which). The receptors shown here come from a woman aged 40-49 years who had recovered from COVID-19.

This chain links TRBV25-1 with TRBJ1-1; D is unresolved. V was shortened by 6 bases and J by 0 bases, with 5 bases between the two germline ends. The germline gives CDR1 MGHDK, CDR2 SYGVNS. This CDR3 spans 12 amino acids. The CDR3 region has the DNA TGTGCCAGCAGCAGAATGAACACTGAAGCTTTCTTT. This gives the protein CASSRMNTEAFF.

A few counts support this clone. This chain joins TRBV14 and TRBJ2-7; D gene unclear. Germline loops: CDR1 SGHDN, CDR2 FVKESK. The V end lost 2 bases, the J end lost 1 base, and 3 bases lay between the germline ends. The CDR3 contains 12 residues. CDR3 coding DNA: TGTGCCAGCAGCCAATATTCCTACGAGCAGTACTTC. It yields the protein CASSQYSYEQYF. Based on the CDR3 plus reference TRBV14 and TRBJ2-7, the full variable domain is EAGVTQFPSHSVIEKGQTVTLRCDPISGHDNLYWYRRVMGKEIKFLLHFVKESKQDESGMPNNRFLAERTGGTYSTLKVQPAELEDSGVYFCASSQYSYEQYFGPGTRLTVT.

This clone was counted once. The genes are TRBV5-4 and TRBJ2-5; no reliable D call. V dropped 5 bases and J dropped 1 base, with 12 bases sitting between them. The CDR3 has 14 residues. CDR1 and CDR2 from the germline V gene are SGHNT and YYREEE (reference sequence). CDR3 DNA: TGTGCCAGCAGATCAGAGGTGGGCCAAGAGACCCAGTACTTC. It codes for CASRSEVGQETQYF. Supplemented by reference TRBV5-4 and TRBJ2-5, the full variable domain reads ETGVTQSPTHLIKTRGQQVTLRCSSQSGHNTVSWYQQALGQGPQFIFQYYREEENGRGNFPPRFSGLQFPNYSSELNVNALELDDSALYLCASRSEVGQETQYFGPGTRLLVL.

V gene TRBV12-3 or TRBV12-4 combines with J gene TRBJ1-1; D call uncertain. CDR3 length: 12 residues. The V and J ends lost 2 bases and 14 bases respectively, with 15 bases between them. CDR3: CASSLSPESVFF. CDR3 nucleotides: TGTGCCAGCAGTTTAAGCCCTGAATCGGTCTTCTTT.

This chain joins TRBV2 and TRBJ1-1; D not resolved. Germline values: CDR1 SNHLY, CDR2 FYNNEI. V gave up 4 bases and J gave up 4 bases, with 10 bases separating them. This CDR3 has 13 residues. The CDR3 coding sequence is TGTGCCAGCAGTGTGATACAGACCACTGAAGCTTTCTTT. The encoded protein is CASSVIQTTEAFF.

The chain carries TRBV11-2 and TRBJ2-5, with 9 nucleotides matching TRBD2. Looked up from germline, CDR1 is SGHAT and CDR2 is FQNNGV. This CDR3 has 15 residues. V shed 5 bases and J 4 bases; nucleotides not matched to a gene: 8. CDR3 amino acids: CASSTRAGGVETQYF. The CDR3, as DNA: TGTGCCAGCAGCACCCGTGCGGGGGGGGTAGAGACCCAGTACTTC.

This chain uses TRBV19 with TRBJ1-5, with D unresolved. This CDR3 is built from 19 residues. CDR1 and CDR2 (germline): LNHDA, SQIVND (reference sequence). Trimming removed 7 bases at V and 8 bases at J, with 33 bases between. CDR3: CASIAPYKPHIGSIKPQHF. For the CDR3, the DNA is TGTGCCAGTATAGCGCCATATAAGCCCCATATAGGGTCAATCAAGCCCCAGCATTTT. Full variable domain (remainder filled in from reference TRBV19 and TRBJ1-5): DGGITQSPKYLFRKEGQNVTLSCEQNLNHDAMYWYRQDPGQGLRLIYYSQIVNDFQKGDIAEGYSVSREKKESFPLTVTSAQKNPTAFYLCASIAPYKPHIGSIKPQHFGDGTRLSIL.